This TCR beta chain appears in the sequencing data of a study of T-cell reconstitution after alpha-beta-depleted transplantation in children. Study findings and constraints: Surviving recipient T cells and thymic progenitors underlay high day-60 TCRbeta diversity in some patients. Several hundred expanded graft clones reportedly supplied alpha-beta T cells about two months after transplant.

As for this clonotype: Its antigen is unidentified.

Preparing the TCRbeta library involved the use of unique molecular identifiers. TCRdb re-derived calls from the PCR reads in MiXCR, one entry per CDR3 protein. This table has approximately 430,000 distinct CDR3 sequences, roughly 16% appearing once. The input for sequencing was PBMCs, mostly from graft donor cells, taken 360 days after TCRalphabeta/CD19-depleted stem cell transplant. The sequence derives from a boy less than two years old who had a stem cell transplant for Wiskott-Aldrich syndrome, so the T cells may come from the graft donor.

CDR3 DNA sequence: TGCAGTGCTAGAGGGGAGCGGGAGTGGGCGGCCCAGTACTTC. Its protein product is CSARGEREWAAQYF. The J gene is TRBJ2-5, the V gene TRBV20-1; 8 bases match TRBD2. Germline V gene sequence: CDR1 DFQATT, CDR2 SNEGSKA (reference sequence). V dropped 1 base and J dropped 9; count of bases not matched to a gene: 10. The CDR3 consists of 14 residues.